This T cell receptor beta chain was found in a study of beta chain features in type 1 diabetes. Overall study context: Cell yields, age and gender were similar between patients and healthy donors. Overall study findings and caveats: A moderate, significant TCRB CDR3 shortening appeared in type 1 diabetes across four CD4+ subsets.

There are a few counts of this clone. Its cognate antigen is unknown. Since all of the isolated RNA was reverse transcribed, expressed TCRB transcripts were what got sequenced. Clones were read by immunoSEQ multiplex PCR, and TCRdb kept only the in-frame ones, dropping some. The sample shows around 310,000 clones, roughly 13% of them seen only once. Sequencing input: naive CD4+ T cells from blood. The sequence was collected from a woman younger than 30 with type 1 diabetes.

CDR3 bases: TGTGCCAGCAGATCACTCTTCTCTGGAAACACCATATATTTT. Residues: CASRSLFSGNTIYF. J is TRBJ1-3 and V is TRBV6-5; no reliable D call. The CDR3 is made up of 14 amino acids. CDR1 and CDR2 (germline): MNHEY, SVGAGI. V dropped 6 bases and J dropped 0 bases, with 9 bases sitting between them.